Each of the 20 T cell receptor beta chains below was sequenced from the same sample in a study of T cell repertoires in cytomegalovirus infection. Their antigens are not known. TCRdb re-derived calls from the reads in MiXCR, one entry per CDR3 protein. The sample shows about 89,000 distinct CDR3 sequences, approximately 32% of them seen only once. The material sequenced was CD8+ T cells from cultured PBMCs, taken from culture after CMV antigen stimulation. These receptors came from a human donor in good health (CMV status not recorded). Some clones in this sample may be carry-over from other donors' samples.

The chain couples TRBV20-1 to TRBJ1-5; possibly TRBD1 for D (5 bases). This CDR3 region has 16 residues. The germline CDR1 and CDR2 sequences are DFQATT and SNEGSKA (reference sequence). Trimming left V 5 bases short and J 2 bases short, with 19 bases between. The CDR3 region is CSAAGNTLGGNQPQHF. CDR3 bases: TGCAGTGCTGCAGGGAACACACTTGGTGGCAATCAGCCCCAGCATTTT.

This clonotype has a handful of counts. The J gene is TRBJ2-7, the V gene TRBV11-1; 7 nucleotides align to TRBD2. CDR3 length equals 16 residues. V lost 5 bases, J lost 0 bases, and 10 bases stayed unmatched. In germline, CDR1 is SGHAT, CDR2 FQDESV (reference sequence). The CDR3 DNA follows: TGTGCCAGCAGCCCGGAGCCGACGGGGGGCTCCTACGAGCAGTACTTC. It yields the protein CASSPEPTGGSYEQYF. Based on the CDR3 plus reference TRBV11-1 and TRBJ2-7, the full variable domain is EAEVAQSPRYKITEKSQAVAFWCDPISGHATLYWYRQILGQGPELLVQFQDESVVDDSQLPKDRFSAERLKGVDSTLKIQPAELGDSAMYLCASSPEPTGGSYEQYFGPGTRLTVT.

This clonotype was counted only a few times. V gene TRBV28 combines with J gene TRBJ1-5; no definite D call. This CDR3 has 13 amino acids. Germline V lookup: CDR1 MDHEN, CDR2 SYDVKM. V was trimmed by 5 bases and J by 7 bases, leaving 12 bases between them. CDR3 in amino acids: CASSNPDGQPQHF. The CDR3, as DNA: TGTGCCAGCAGTAACCCCGACGGCCAGCCCCAGCATTTT.

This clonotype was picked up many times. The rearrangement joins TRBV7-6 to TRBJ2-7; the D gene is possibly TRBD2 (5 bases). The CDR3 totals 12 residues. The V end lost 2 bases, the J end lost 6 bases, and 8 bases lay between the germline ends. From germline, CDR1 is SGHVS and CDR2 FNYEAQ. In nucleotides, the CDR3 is TGTGCCAGCAGCTTACCCCGGGGCGAGCAGTACTTC. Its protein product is CASSLPRGEQYF.

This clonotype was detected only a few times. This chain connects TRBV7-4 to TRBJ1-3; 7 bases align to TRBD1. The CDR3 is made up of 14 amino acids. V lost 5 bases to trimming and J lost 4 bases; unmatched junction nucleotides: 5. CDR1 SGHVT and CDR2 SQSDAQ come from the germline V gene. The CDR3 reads CASSLLTGGNTIYF. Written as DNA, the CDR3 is TGTGCCAGCAGCCTCCTGACAGGGGGAAACACCATATATTTT.

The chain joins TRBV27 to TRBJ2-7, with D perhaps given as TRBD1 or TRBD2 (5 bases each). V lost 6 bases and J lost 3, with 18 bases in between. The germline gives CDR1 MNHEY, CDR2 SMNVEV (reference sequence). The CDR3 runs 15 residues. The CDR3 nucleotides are TGTGCCAGCAGCTGGGGCCAGGGTGGAGGCTACGAGCAGTACTTC. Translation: CASSWGQGGGYEQYF.

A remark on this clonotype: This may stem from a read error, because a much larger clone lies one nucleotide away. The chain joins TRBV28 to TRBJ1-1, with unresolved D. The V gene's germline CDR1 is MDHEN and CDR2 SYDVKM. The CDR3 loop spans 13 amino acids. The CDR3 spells CASSFSVNTEALF. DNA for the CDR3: TGTGCCAGCAGTTTTTCAGTGAACACTGAAGCTTTGTTT.

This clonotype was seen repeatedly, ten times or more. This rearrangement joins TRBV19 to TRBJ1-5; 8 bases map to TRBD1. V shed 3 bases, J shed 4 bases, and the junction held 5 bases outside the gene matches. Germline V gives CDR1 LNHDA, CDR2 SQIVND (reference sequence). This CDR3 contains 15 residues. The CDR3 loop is CASSIGGQVNQPQHF. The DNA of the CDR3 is TGTGCCAGTAGTATTGGGGGACAGGTTAATCAGCCCCAGCATTTT.

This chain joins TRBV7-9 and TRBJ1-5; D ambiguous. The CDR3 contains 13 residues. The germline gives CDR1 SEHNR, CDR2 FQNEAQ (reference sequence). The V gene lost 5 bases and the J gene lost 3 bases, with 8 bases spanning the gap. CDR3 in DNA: TGTGCCAGCAGCGCCAGTATCAATCAGCCCCAGCATTTT. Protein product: CASSASINQPQHF.

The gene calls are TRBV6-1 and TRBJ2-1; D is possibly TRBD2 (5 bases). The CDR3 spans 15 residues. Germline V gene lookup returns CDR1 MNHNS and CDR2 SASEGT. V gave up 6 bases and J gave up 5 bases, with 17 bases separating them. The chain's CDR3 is CASSPWETLDNEQFF. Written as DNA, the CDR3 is TGTGCCAGCAGCCCTTGGGAGACTCTGGACAATGAGCAGTTCTTC.

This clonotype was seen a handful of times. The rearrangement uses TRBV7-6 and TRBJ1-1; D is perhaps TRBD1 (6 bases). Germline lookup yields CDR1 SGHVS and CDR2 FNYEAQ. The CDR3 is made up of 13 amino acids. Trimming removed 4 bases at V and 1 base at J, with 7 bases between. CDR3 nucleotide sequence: TGTGCCAGCAGCTCGACAGGGAACACTGAAGCTTTCTTT. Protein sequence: CASSSTGNTEAFF.

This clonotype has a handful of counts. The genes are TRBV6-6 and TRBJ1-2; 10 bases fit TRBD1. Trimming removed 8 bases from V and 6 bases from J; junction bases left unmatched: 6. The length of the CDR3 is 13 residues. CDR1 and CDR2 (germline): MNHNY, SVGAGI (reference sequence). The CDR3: CASSTGGIDGYTF. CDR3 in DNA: TGTGCCAGCTCGACAGGGGGCATAGATGGCTACACCTTC.

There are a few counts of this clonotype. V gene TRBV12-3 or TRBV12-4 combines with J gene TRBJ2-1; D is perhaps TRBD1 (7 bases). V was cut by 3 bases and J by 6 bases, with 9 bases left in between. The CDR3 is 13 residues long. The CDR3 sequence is CASSFRGANEQFF. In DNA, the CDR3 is TGTGCCAGCAGTTTCAGGGGGGCCAATGAGCAGTTCTTC.

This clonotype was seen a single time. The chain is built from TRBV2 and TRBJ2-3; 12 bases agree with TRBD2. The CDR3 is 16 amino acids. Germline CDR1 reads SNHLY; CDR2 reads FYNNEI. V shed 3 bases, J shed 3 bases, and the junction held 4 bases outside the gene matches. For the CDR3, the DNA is TGTGCCAGCAGTGACCCCGGGACTAGCGGGACAGATACGCAGTATTTT. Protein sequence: CASSDPGTSGTDTQYF.

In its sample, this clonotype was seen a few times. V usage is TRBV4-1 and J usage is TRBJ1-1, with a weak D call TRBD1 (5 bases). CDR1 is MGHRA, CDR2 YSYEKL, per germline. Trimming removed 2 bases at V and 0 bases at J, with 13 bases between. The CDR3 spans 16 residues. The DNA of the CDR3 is TGCGCCAGCAGCCAAACCCAGGGACGGATGAACACTGAAGCTTTCTTT. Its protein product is CASSQTQGRMNTEAFF.

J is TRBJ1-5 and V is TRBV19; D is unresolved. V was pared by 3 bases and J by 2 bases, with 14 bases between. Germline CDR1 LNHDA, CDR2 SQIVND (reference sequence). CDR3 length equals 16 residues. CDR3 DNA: TGTGCCAGTAGTATCGTAGTGGGTAACGGCAATCAGCCCCAGCATTTT. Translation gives CASSIVVGNGNQPQHF.

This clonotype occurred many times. CDR3 bases: TGTGCCAGCAGCCTCCCCCGTATAGGCCCCGCTGGGGCCAACGTCCTGACTTTC. The encoded protein is CASSLPRIGPAGANVLTF. This chain joins TRBV7-3 and TRBJ2-6; D unresolved. The V and J ends lost 5 bases and 2 bases respectively, with 19 bases between them. The V gene's germline CDR1 is SGHTA and CDR2 FQGTGA. CDR3 size: 18 residues. Complete variable domain (other parts from reference TRBV7-3 and TRBJ2-6): GAGVSQTPSNKVTEKGKYVELRCDPISGHTALYWYRQSLGQGPEFLIYFQGTGAADDSGLPNDRFFAVRPEGSVSTLKIQRTERGDSAVYLCASSLPRIGPAGANVLTFGAGSRLTVL.

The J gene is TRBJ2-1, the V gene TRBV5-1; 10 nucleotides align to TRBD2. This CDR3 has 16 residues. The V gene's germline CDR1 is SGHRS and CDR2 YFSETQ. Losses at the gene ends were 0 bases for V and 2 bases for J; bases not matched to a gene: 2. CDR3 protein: CASSLELAGTYNEQFF. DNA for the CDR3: TGCGCCAGCAGCTTGGAACTAGCGGGAACCTACAATGAGCAGTTCTTC.

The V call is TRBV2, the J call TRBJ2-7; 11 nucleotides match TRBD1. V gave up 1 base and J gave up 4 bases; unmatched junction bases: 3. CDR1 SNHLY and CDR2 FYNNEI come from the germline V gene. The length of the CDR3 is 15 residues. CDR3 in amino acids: CASSEGDRGIYEQYF. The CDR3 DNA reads TGTGCCAGCAGTGAAGGGGACAGGGGGATTTACGAGCAGTACTTC.

Written as DNA, the CDR3 is TGCGCCAGCAGCCACCCGATCGTTGGGGCTTTCTTT. The encoded protein is CASSHPIVGAFF. The genes are TRBV4-1 and TRBJ1-1; no firm D call. Germline V gene lookup returns CDR1 MGHRA and CDR2 YSYEKL. There are 12 residues in the CDR3. Trimming took off 3 bases at V and 11 bases at J, with 13 bases between the two ends.